A selection of T cell receptor beta chains follows, all from one sample in a study of blood T cell repertoires in COVID-19. Data came from immunoSEQ multiplex PCR; TCRdb stores just in-frame clones and leaves some out. The data contain more than 200,000 clones, roughly 84% of them seen just once; the ten biggest clones take up about 27%. The sample was peripheral blood. The receptors shown here come from a man aged 35-49 years with acute or convalescent COVID-19. Both conserved end residues are trimmed from each CDR3. D genes are given only for firm matches.

len: 11
v_gene: TRBV15
d_gene: -
j_gene: TRBJ2-5
CDR3aa: ATRRQPGETQY

len: 16
v_gene: TRBV3-1/TRBV3-2
d_gene: -
j_gene: TRBJ2-2
CDR3aa: ASSQDSSGKAAGGELF

len: 13
v_gene: TRBV12-5
d_gene: TRBD1
j_gene: TRBJ1-1
CDR3aa: ASGLVQQGGTEAF

len: 14
v_gene: TRBV7-8
d_gene: TRBD1
j_gene: TRBJ2-7
CDR3aa: ASSLNPRGQGHEQY

len: 11
v_gene: TRBV7-8
d_gene: -
j_gene: TRBJ2-7
CDR3aa: ASSSLEGYEQY

len: 13
v_gene: TRBV19
d_gene: TRBD2
j_gene: TRBJ2-7
CDR3aa: ASRLGLAGVSEQY

len: 16
v_gene: TRBV3-1/TRBV3-2
d_gene: TRBD2
j_gene: TRBJ2-1
CDR3aa: ASSQAGASGRVYNEQF

len: 11
v_gene: TRBV30
d_gene: TRBD1
j_gene: TRBJ1-1
CDR3aa: AWERTGFTEAF

len: 10
v_gene: TRBV12-3/TRBV12-4
d_gene: -
j_gene: TRBJ1-1
CDR3aa: ASSRDITAAF

len: 11
v_gene: TRBV6-2/TRBV6-3
d_gene: -
j_gene: TRBJ1-1
CDR3aa: ASSDRGNTEAF

len: 10
v_gene: TRBV5-6
d_gene: -
j_gene: TRBJ1-2
CDR3aa: ATSGGVAGYT

len: 14
v_gene: TRBV30
d_gene: -
j_gene: TRBJ2-1
CDR3aa: AWSVSGDFFYNEQF

len: 11
v_gene: TRBV7-9
d_gene: -
j_gene: TRBJ1-5
CDR3aa: ASSFNYGQPQH

len: 11
v_gene: TRBV25-1
d_gene: TRBD1
j_gene: TRBJ1-1
CDR3aa: ASSASGGTEAF

len: 10
v_gene: TRBV6-5
d_gene: -
j_gene: TRBJ1-1
CDR3aa: ASTGVGAEAF

len: 10
v_gene: TRBV11-2
d_gene: -
j_gene: TRBJ2-7
CDR3aa: ASSRTDYEQY

len: 13
v_gene: TRBV6-5
d_gene: TRBD2
j_gene: TRBJ2-5
CDR3aa: ASSYGLAYKETQY

len: 11
v_gene: TRBV4-1
d_gene: TRBD1
j_gene: TRBJ1-4
CDR3aa: ASSGQGYEKLF

len: 15
v_gene: TRBV4-1
d_gene: TRBD2
j_gene: TRBJ2-7
CDR3aa: ASSQEGSGNTSYEQY

len: 12
v_gene: TRBV7-8
d_gene: TRBD1
j_gene: TRBJ1-2
CDR3aa: ASSRDGTGYGYT

len: 11
v_gene: TRBV5-4
d_gene: -
j_gene: TRBJ1-2
CDR3aa: ASSLDPRGGYT

len: 13
v_gene: TRBV4-1
d_gene: -
j_gene: TRBJ1-2
CDR3aa: ASSQLYRVNYGYT

len: 14
v_gene: TRBV3-1/TRBV3-2
d_gene: TRBD2
j_gene: TRBJ2-3
CDR3aa: ASSQRLAGGADTQY

len: 11
v_gene: TRBV29-1
d_gene: TRBD2
j_gene: TRBJ2-1
CDR3aa: SATSGAYNEQF

len: 9
v_gene: TRBV7-8
d_gene: -
j_gene: TRBJ2-1
CDR3aa: ASSVTSKQF

len: 17
v_gene: TRBV4-1
d_gene: TRBD1
j_gene: TRBJ2-3
CDR3aa: ASSQPWTGEDDSADTQY

len: 14
v_gene: TRBV4-2
d_gene: -
j_gene: TRBJ2-7
CDR3aa: ASSQGAQGSVYEQY

len: 11
v_gene: TRBV6-5
d_gene: -
j_gene: TRBJ1-2
CDR3aa: ASTSGGAYGYT

len: 16
v_gene: TRBV2
d_gene: TRBD2
j_gene: TRBJ2-3
CDR3aa: ASSETGTSGGSTDTQY

len: 14
v_gene: TRBV2
d_gene: -
j_gene: TRBJ2-1
CDR3aa: ASRRQTPASYNEQF

len: 13
v_gene: TRBV18
d_gene: -
j_gene: TRBJ2-6
CDR3aa: ASSRSGSGANVLT

len: 13
v_gene: TRBV20-1
d_gene: -
j_gene: TRBJ2-7
CDR3aa: SASQFGGTNNEQY

len: 12
v_gene: TRBV13
d_gene: TRBD2
j_gene: TRBJ2-7
CDR3aa: ASSRGLAVYEQY